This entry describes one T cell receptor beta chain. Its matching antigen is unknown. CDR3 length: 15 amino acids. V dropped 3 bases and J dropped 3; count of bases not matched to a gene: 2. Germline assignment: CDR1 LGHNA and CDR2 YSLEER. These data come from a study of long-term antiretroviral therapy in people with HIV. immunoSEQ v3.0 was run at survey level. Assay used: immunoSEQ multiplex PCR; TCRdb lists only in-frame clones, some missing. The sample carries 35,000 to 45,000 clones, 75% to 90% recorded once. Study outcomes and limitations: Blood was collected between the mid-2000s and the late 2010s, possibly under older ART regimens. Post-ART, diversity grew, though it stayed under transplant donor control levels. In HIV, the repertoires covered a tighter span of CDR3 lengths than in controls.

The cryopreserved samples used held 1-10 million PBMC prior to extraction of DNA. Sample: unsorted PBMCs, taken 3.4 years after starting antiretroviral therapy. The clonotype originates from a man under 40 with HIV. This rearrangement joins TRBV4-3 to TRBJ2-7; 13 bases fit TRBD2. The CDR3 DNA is TGCGCCAGCAGCCATAGGACTAGCGGGAGCTACGAGCAGTACTTC. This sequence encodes CASSHRTSGSYEQYF.